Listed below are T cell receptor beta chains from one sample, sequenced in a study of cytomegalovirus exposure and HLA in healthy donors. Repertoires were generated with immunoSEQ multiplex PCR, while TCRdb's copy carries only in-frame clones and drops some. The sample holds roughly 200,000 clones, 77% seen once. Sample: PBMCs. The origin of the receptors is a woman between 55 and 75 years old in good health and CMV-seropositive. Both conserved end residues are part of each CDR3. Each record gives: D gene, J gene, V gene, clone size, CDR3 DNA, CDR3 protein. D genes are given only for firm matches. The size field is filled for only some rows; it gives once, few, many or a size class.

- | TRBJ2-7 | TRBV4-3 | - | TGCGCCAGCAGCCAAGAGAGAGGGGACAAGCAGTACTTC | CASSQERGDKQYF
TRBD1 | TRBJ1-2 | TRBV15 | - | TGTGCCACCAGCAGAGAAATGGGACAGACCCACTATGGCTACACCTTC | CATSREMGQTHYGYTF
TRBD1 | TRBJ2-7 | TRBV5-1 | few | TGCGCCAGCAGCTTGGGGCAGGGGGACGAGCAGTACTTC | CASSLGQGDEQYF
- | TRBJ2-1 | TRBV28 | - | TGTGCCAGCACCCACGGGGGCTACAATGAGCAGTTCTTC | CASTHGGYNEQFF
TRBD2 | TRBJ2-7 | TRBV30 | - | TGTGCCTGGACCAAGGCCCCTAGCGGGAGCTACGAGCAGTACTTC | CAWTKAPSGSYEQYF
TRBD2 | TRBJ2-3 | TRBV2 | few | TGTGCCAGCAGAAAAAATAGCGGGTCAAAGACAGATACGCAGTATTTT | CASRKNSGSKTDTQYF
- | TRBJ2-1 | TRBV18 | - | TGTGCCAGCTCAAACAGCGGGGAGCAGTTCTTC | CASSNSGEQFF
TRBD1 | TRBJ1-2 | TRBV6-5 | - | TGTGCCAGCAGTTACTCGATGTGGGACAGCTATGGCTACACCTTC | CASSYSMWDSYGYTF
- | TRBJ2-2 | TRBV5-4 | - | TGTGCCAGCAGTCCTACTAGGAACACCGGGGAGCTGTTTTTT | CASSPTRNTGELFF
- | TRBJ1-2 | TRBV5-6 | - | TGTGCCAGCAGCCCCAACGCGGATCTTAAGACCTTC | CASSPNADLKTF
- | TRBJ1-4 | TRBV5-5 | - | TGTGCCAGCAGCTTAGGCCGGGACAACCGAAAACTGTTTTTT | CASSLGRDNRKLFF
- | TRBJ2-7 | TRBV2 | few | TGTGCCAGCAGTGAGAAAAGGGACACCTACGAGCAGTACTTC | CASSEKRDTYEQYF
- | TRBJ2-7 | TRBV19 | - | TGTGCCAGTAGAGGACAGTTCTACGAGCAGTACTTC | CASRGQFYEQYF
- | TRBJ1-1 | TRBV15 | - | TGTGCCACCAGCTGGGCAGGGAACACTGAAGCTTTCTTT | CATSWAGNTEAFF